Each of the 17 T cell receptor beta chains below was sequenced from the same sample in a study of human T cells and chemical hapten exposure (dated by TCRdb to the early 2020s). Total RNA was isolated from unfractionated whole blood collected in Tempus Blood RNA tubes. Library prep was done by 5' RACE. The instrument was an Illumina MiSeq. TCRdb ran its own pipeline on the public reads, namely fastp trimming at Q25 and MiXCR clone calling, and kept in-frame beta chains. Rows matching on CDR3 protein sequence are summarized as one entry with the most common DNA and genes. This sample has about 140,000 distinct CDR3 sequences in its table, and 3.5% to 5% of those were observed once. Over 1.3% of the sample belongs to the ten largest clones. These receptors were taken from a female donor in good health.

There are many counts of this clonotype. The CDR3: CASSLIQVPLCASGANVLTF. The CDR3 region has the DNA TGTGCCAGCAGCTTGATACAGGTACCCCTTTGCGCCTCTGGGGCCAACGTCCTGACTTTC. The chain has TRBV5-7 and TRBJ2-6; D possibly corresponds to TRBD1 (5 bases). TRBV5-7 is an ORF, and what it does is uncertain. The CDR3 covers 20 residues. Trimming removed 1 base from V and 0 bases from J, with 20 bases in between.

This clonotype was counted at least ten times. The rearrangement joins TRBV5-4 to TRBJ1-1; 7 bases are shared with TRBD1. Germline CDR1 reads SGHNT; CDR2 reads YYREEE (reference sequence). CDR3 length: 16 residues. Unmatched junction bases numbered 6, after V lost 0 bases and J lost 1 base. The CDR3 is CASSLEGGQRNTEAFF. CDR3 bases: TGTGCCAGCAGCTTGGAAGGGGGACAGAGGAACACTGAAGCTTTCTTT.

In DNA, the CDR3 is TGTGCCAGCAGGGGATGTGGAGATACGCAGTATTTT. Protein sequence: CASRGCGDTQYF. The chain joins TRBV7-3 to TRBJ2-3; D is uncertain. The CDR3 runs to 12 residues. V lost 6 bases and J 5 bases, leaving 9 bases between the germline ends. The germline CDR1 and CDR2 sequences are SGHTA and FQGTGA.

This clonotype was recorded many times. The chain uses TRBV7-7 and TRBJ2-3; D perhaps matches TRBD1 (6 bases). CDR1 and CDR2 from the germline V gene are SSHAT and FNYEAQ (reference sequence). The CDR3 covers 16 residues. The V gene lost 5 bases and the J gene lost 1 base, with 16 bases spanning the gap. CDR3 in DNA: TGTGCCAGCAGCCCCGCTGGGGGCGCTGGCACAGATACGCAGTATTTT. Its translation: CASSPAGGAGTDTQYF.

CDR3 in amino acids: CASTLLSLNTDTQYF. DNA of the CDR3: TGTGCCAGCACTTTGCTAAGTTTGAACACAGATACGCAGTATTTT. The chain uses TRBV12-3 or TRBV12-4 and TRBJ2-3; D gene ambiguous. This CDR3 spans 15 amino acids. Trimming removed 7 bases at V and 2 bases at J, with 16 bases between.

Many counts were recorded for this clonotype. The gene calls are TRBV14 and TRBJ1-5; D may be TRBD1 (5 bases). Per germline, CDR1 SGHDN and CDR2 FVKESK. The CDR3 totals 13 residues. Trimming took 3 bases from V and 7 from J, leaving 10 bases between them. The CDR3 is CASSQGVGQPQHF. CDR3 nucleotide sequence: TGTGCCAGCAGCCAGGGGGTGGGCCAGCCCCAGCATTTT.

This clonotype was picked up many times. The rearrangement joins TRBV27 to TRBJ2-7, with TRBD2 identical over 7 bases. CDR3 length: 15 residues. Germline V CDR1 and CDR2: MNHEY, SMNVEV (reference sequence). J lost 3 bases, V lost 5 bases, and 10 bases had no gene match. The DNA for the CDR3 is TGTGCCAGCAGTCCCCTGCGCGGGGGATACTACGAGCAGTACTTC. It encodes CASSPLRGGYYEQYF.

This clonotype occurred many times. The chain uses TRBV3-1 and TRBJ2-7; a possible D gene is TRBD2 (7 bases). The CDR3 extends over 18 amino acids. Germline lookup yields CDR1 LGHDT and CDR2 YNNKEL (reference sequence). Between the trimmed V and J ends, which lost 2 bases and 7 bases, there was a span of 27 bases. The CDR3 DNA sequence: TGTGCCAGCAGCCAAAGGGGGGGCGCGACAGGACCTTCAAGGGAGCAGTACTTC. Translation gives CASSQRGGATGPSREQYF.

This clonotype was counted ten times or more. The chain employs TRBV12-3 or TRBV12-4 and TRBJ2-3; D ambiguous. Deletions cut 3 bases from V and 7 bases from J, with 8 bases between. The CDR3 runs to 12 residues. In DNA form, the CDR3 reads TGTGCCAGCAGTTTGGAGCTTTATACGCAGTATTTT. Its translation: CASSLELYTQYF.

This clonotype was recorded at least ten times. J is TRBJ2-3 and V is TRBV10-3; 7 bases fit TRBD1. Germline CDR1 ENHRY, CDR2 SYGVKD. There are 13 residues in the CDR3. V dropped 11 bases and J dropped 2; count of bases not matched to a gene: 7. CDR3 amino acids: CAARQGHTDTQYF. CDR3 in DNA: TGTGCCGCAAGACAGGGTCACACAGATACGCAGTATTTT.

This clonotype showed up many times. This chain uses TRBV5-1 with TRBJ2-1, with D unclear. Germline V gives CDR1 SGHRS, CDR2 YFSETQ. V was clipped by 0 bases and J by 10 bases, with 8 bases between them. This CDR3 spans 12 amino acids. The DNA for the CDR3 is TGCGCCAGCAGCTTGGCGGGCCGGGAGCAGTTCTTC. Its protein is CASSLAGREQFF.

This clonotype was counted at least ten times. V is TRBV5-1 and J is TRBJ2-7, with D maybe TRBD1 (6 bases). Trimming took 0 bases from V and 3 from J, leaving 13 bases between them. Germline-derived CDR1 and CDR2 are SGHRS and YFSETQ. The CDR3 loop spans 15 amino acids. The chain's CDR3 is CASSLDPRQDYEQYF. The CDR3, as DNA: TGCGCCAGCAGCTTGGACCCCCGACAGGACTACGAGCAGTACTTC.

This clonotype was observed at least ten times. This rearrangement joins TRBV19 to TRBJ2-1, with 9 bases matching TRBD1. The length of the CDR3 is 15 residues. Germline V CDR1 and CDR2: LNHDA, SQIVND (reference sequence). The ends lost 5 bases at V and 2 bases at J; junction bases unmatched: 4. CDR3 residues: CASSPDRGAYNEQFF. The CDR3 DNA is TGTGCCAGTAGTCCGGACAGGGGCGCCTACAATGAGCAGTTCTTC.

The rearrangement uses TRBV14 and TRBJ1-6; a possible D gene is TRBD1 (5 bases). The CDR3 consists of 16 residues. V was cut by 1 base and J by 10 bases, with 17 bases left in between. Germline assignment: CDR1 SGHDN and CDR2 FVKESK. The CDR3 loop is CASSQALGPWGSPLHF. The CDR3 DNA reads TGTGCCAGCAGCCAAGCTTTGGGACCATGGGGGTCACCCCTCCACTTT.

As to this clonotype: The missing conserved phenylalanine or tryptophan at the end of this CDR3 makes a read error likely. No DNA is shown, since the ends of the CDR3 on it are uncertain; the CDR3 is the one TCRdb lists. The chain carries TRBV20-1 and TRBJ2-7; the tabulated D call, TRBD1, remains unverified against the DNA. Counting both end residues, the CDR3 totals 15 amino acids. CDR1 DFQATT and CDR2 SNEGSKA come from the germline V gene (reference sequence). CDR3: CSALSDRANSYEQEL.

This clonotype was found many times. CDR3 coding DNA: TGTGCCAGCAGTTCCCTCCGGGGGACTCAGCCCCAGCATTTT. Translating gives CASSSLRGTQPQHF. The V and J genes are TRBV12-3 or TRBV12-4 and TRBJ1-5; perhaps TRBD1 as D (5 bases). The V end lost 4 bases, the J end lost 6 bases, and 13 bases lay between the germline ends. CDR3 length equals 14 residues.

This clonotype was seen many times. The J gene is TRBJ2-3, the V gene TRBV20-1; D is perhaps TRBD1 or TRBD2 (5 bases each). The CDR3 has 12 residues. V dropped 8 bases and J dropped 8 bases, with 17 bases sitting between them. Germline-derived CDR1 and CDR2 are DFQATT and SNEGSKA (reference sequence). CDR3 coding DNA: TGCAGTTTCCAAATGGGGGACGGTACGCAGTATTTT. Translation gives CSFQMGDGTQYF.